The clone carrying this T cell receptor beta chain has ten or more counts. Its antigen is undetermined. The sample originates from a study of CD8 T cells in ankylosing spondylitis. Broader study findings: Relatively scarce in peripheral blood, disease-linked clones were CD8+.

Making the TCR beta libraries involved quantitative 5'-RACE with molecular barcodes. TCRdb reprocessed the 5' RACE reads with MiXCR, giving one entry per CDR3 protein. The data contain more than 300,000 distinct CDR3 sequences, approximately 10% of them singletons. The sequenced sample consisted of blood, either unsorted or a sorted T cell fraction (not recorded which). The receptor was isolated from a female donor with ankylosing spondylitis or in good health (not recorded which).

CDR3 DNA: TGTGCCACCAGCAGCGGACGGGTTTCACCTGAAGCTTTCTTT. Encoded protein: CATSSGRVSPEAFF. The J gene is TRBJ1-1, the V gene TRBV15; no reliable D call. Germline V gene sequence: CDR1 LNHNV, CDR2 YYDKDF (reference sequence). The CDR3 extends over 14 amino acids. With 3 bases removed from V and 6 bases from J, the gap between germline ends came to 14 bases.